This TCR beta chain was sequenced during a study of human T cells and chemical hapten exposure. Across the whole study: The patch tests put 0.01% DPC on the skin of the upper back and were read 6 days later. General study results and limits: No alteration of TCRs above 1 in 1000 frequency was seen with DPC sensitization.

For the library, individual cDNA molecules each received unique molecular identifiers. TCRdb itself ran the RACE reads through MiXCR, one entry per CDR3 protein. The sample includes about 290,000 distinct CDR3 sequences, roughly 8% of them seen just once. Germline assignment: CDR1 DFQATT and CDR2 SNEGSKA (reference sequence). Trimming pared 3 bases from V and 9 bases from J, leaving 24 bases between. This CDR3 is 16 amino acids long. In its sample, this clonotype was seen a few times. What it binds is unknown. The time point is: pre-sensitization, week 0. The treatment denotes: therapeutic diphenylcyclopropenone sensitization with weekly scalp DPC.

The chain links TRBV20-1 to TRBJ1-5; TRBD1 is a possible D gene (6 bases). This sample comprised whole blood, obtained in connection with sensitization to the hapten diphenylcyclopropenone (DPC). This TCR came from a man in his late teens or twenties with alopecia areata. Some clones in this sample may be carry-over from other donors' samples. DNA for the CDR3: TGCAGTGCTAGTTTCAGCTGGGGGGCGACTTTAGGGCCCCAGCATTTT. It yields the protein CSASFSWGATLGPQHF.